This T cell receptor beta chain was sequenced for a study of a mutant IDH1 vaccine in newly diagnosed glioma. Across the study: Sex distribution of treated patients was approximately 60% male and roughly 40% female; mean age was 40.4 years. The therapy given earlier, which was standard therapy, consisted of radiotherapy, temozolomide, or both, and most of the patients received both.

The study, taken as a whole, reports: Seemingly, top peripheral T cell clonotype changes bore no relation to pseudoprogression.

About this clone: Its antigen is unidentified.

The time point is: baseline, week 1 (first vaccination visit). Treatment meaning: pre-vaccination baseline after standard-of-care therapy. Libraries were prepared by immunoSEQ multiplex PCR; TCRdb keeps only in-frame clonotypes and omits some of them. The sample holds 15,000 to 20,000 clones, more than 65% seen once. The CDR3 is 13 amino acids. The germline V gene encodes CDR1 SGHTA and CDR2 FQGNSA. V gave up 5 bases and J gave up 6 bases; unmatched junction bases: 4. The chain recombines TRBV7-2 with TRBJ2-3, with 8 bases lining up with TRBD1. The clonotype comes from a middle-aged man with glioma. The source material was PBMCs, sampled from a glioma patient treated with radiotherapy, temozolomide or both. CDR3 loop: CASSPRDRDTQYF. The CDR3 DNA reads as TGTGCCAGCAGCCCCCGGGACAGGGATACGCAGTATTTT.